This T cell receptor (beta chain) was sequenced for a study of blood T cell repertoires in COVID-19. Study overall: The study drew acute and convalescent COVID-19 samples from the United States, Italy and Spain. In each case, the material was cDNA or gDNA derived from T cells, B-cell-depleted T cells, or PBMCs.

The CDR3 runs 15 residues. Trimming removed 2 bases at V and 4 bases at J, with 15 bases between. The germline CDR1 and CDR2 sequences are SGHNT and YYREEE (reference sequence). Data came from immunoSEQ multiplex PCR; TCRdb stores just in-frame clones and leaves some out. The sample shows about 160,000 clones, around 85% of them seen only once. This clonotype was sampled from a human donor with acute or convalescent COVID-19. The donor label of this sample is uncertain. The specimen sequenced was peripheral blood. The chain joins TRBV5-4 to TRBJ1-1, with D tentatively TRBD1 (6 bases). For the CDR3, the DNA is TGTGCCAGCAGCTTAGGCCAGGGGCGAGGCACTGAAGCTTTCTTT. This encodes CASSLGQGRGTEAFF.